This entry features one T cell receptor (beta chain) sequence. Its specificity is unknown. This record comes from a study of CD8 T cells in Susac syndrome. Study outcomes and limitations: The authors acknowledged that their TCR sequencing and HLA analysis involved a relatively small number of individuals.

FACS was used to enrich TEMRA cells, whereas the CD8+ and CD4+ T cells were obtained by negative isolation. The RNA input was about 0.5 to 1 ug, and it was reverse transcribed with random hexamers. TCRdb passed the immunoSEQ multiplex PCR reads through MiXCR, listing each CDR3 protein once. Of about 280,000 distinct CDR3 sequences detected, 80% to 90% appear once; the ten largest clones hold 0.11%. The CDR3 runs 13 residues. The germline CDR1 and CDR2 sequences are SGHRS and YFSETQ. V lost 3 bases, J lost 8 bases, and 12 bases lay in between. The source material was CD8+ T cells from PBMCs. The chain joins TRBV5-1 to TRBJ2-1, with D perhaps TRBD1 (6 bases). This TCR derives from a human donor with multiple sclerosis. CDR3 nucleotides: TGCGCCAGCAGCTCAGATACAGGGTATGAGCAGTTCTTC. Translating it yields CASSSDTGYEQFF.